What follows describes a single TCR beta chain. The data stem from a study of T cell responses to AZD1222 COVID-19 vaccine. Germline V gene lookup returns CDR1 SGHVS and CDR2 FQNEAQ. V was cut by 2 bases and J by 0 bases, with 7 bases left in between. The CDR3 covers 14 residues. TCRdb keeps only in-frame clones here, not all; method: immunoSEQ multiplex PCR. Of about 160,000 clones listed, 92% are singletons. The source was peripheral blood, collected 28 days after the second AZD1222 dose. The V call is TRBV7-8, the J call TRBJ1-1; D is uncertain. The sequence was obtained from an adult who received the AZD1222 COVID-19 vaccine. The CDR3 coding sequence is TGTGCCAGCAGCTTACTGGGCATGAACACTGAAGCTTTCTTT. This gives the protein CASSLLGMNTEAFF.